Listed below are T cell receptor beta chains from one sample, sequenced in a study of neoadjuvant nivolumab and ipilimumab in lung cancer. The assay was immunoSEQ multiplex PCR, and TCRdb's table has in-frame clones only and misses some. The top ten clones hold about 25% of a sample with approximately 15,000 clones, 65% to 75% of them seen once. Source: peripheral blood, taken after neoadjuvant nivolumab, alone or with ipilimumab, at or shortly before surgery. All receptors derive from an adult with non-small cell lung cancer. Each CDR3 is given without its conserved first and last residue. The D gene is left open where the match is weak.

J gene	CDR3 length	V gene	D gene	CDR3 protein
TRBJ1-2	14	TRBV5-1	TRBD1	ASSFAMTGDNYGYT
TRBJ2-7	10	TRBV5-6	.	ASSYASYEQY
TRBJ2-1	9	TRBV29-1	.	SGARNNEQF
TRBJ1-2	13	TRBV6-4	.	ASSYDSRTPYGYT
TRBJ1-1	10	TRBV30	.	AWTRPRLDAF
TRBJ1-2	18	TRBV18	TRBD1	ASSPNAGQGANLNGYGYT
TRBJ1-5	12	TRBV7-8	TRBD1	ASRPGRTGDAQH
TRBJ2-7	13	TRBV7-9	.	ASSSTGTKNYEQY
TRBJ1-1	12	TRBV18	.	ASSPGLDGTEAF
TRBJ2-3	13	TRBV18	.	ASSPPQTSTDTQY
TRBJ1-2	10	TRBV5-1	.	ASSVDNYGYT
TRBJ1-1	8	TRBV18	.	ASQNTEAF
TRBJ2-5	14	TRBV18	.	ASSRGGGSVGETQY
TRBJ1-1	11	TRBV5-1	.	ASSLALGGEAF
TRBJ1-1	16	TRBV5-1	TRBD1	ASSTPLGQGGLNTEAF
TRBJ2-2	15	TRBV18	TRBD2	ASSPGLAGGNTGELF
TRBJ2-5	17	TRBV5-1	TRBD2	ASSDRLAGGPHPPETQY
TRBJ1-1	11	TRBV11-2	.	ASSDQQNTEAF
TRBJ2-7	12	TRBV4-3	.	ASSHLGLGDEQY
TRBJ2-6	13	TRBV10-2	.	ASSEVYSGANVLT
TRBJ2-1	9	TRBV6-5	.	ASRRENEQF